The text below deals with one T cell receptor beta chain. J lost 2 bases, V lost 6 bases, and 9 bases had no gene match. The CDR3 extends over 15 amino acids. Germline lookup yields CDR1 MGHRA and CDR2 YSYEKL. This sample stems from a study of blood T cell repertoires in COVID-19. In the study overall: Specimens from acute and convalescent COVID-19 originated in the United States, Italy and Spain. From T cells, B-cell-depleted T cells, or PBMCs came the material, which was cDNA or gDNA.

Generated by immunoSEQ multiplex PCR, the TCRdb table keeps only in-frame clones and is missing some. The sample records 150,000 or so clones, around 83% being singletons. Sequencing used peripheral blood. This chain uses TRBV4-1 with TRBJ2-7, with 8 positions matching TRBD1. This TCR derives from a woman in her forties or fifties with acute or convalescent COVID-19. For the CDR3, the DNA is TGCGCCAGCAGTCAGGGGGCGAAAAGGACCTACGAGCAGTACTTC. Encoded protein: CASSQGAKRTYEQYF.